The 21 T cell receptor beta chains below come from one sample, sequenced in a study of beta chain features in type 1 diabetes. Study-wide points: Moderately but significantly shorter TCRB CDR3s were found in Type 1 diabetes patients in all four CD4+ subsets.

Antigens for these TCRs are unknown. TCRB transcripts that were expressed got sequenced, as all of the isolated RNA had been reverse transcribed. Sequencing used immunoSEQ multiplex PCR; TCRdb keeps in-frame clones, though not all of them. Seen here are approximately 250,000 clones, roughly 16% observed once, and the top ten hold 0.07% to 0.095%. Material: naive CD4+ T cells from blood. The receptors originated from a man under 40 with type 1 diabetes.

This clone occurred a few times. The chain uses TRBV27 and TRBJ2-5; D is unclear. The length of the CDR3 is 12 residues. Trimming took off 4 bases at V and 2 bases at J, with 5 bases between the two ends. Germline V gene lookup returns CDR1 MNHEY and CDR2 SMNVEV (reference sequence). The DNA for the CDR3 is TGTGCCAGCAGTTCCCTTCAAGAGACCCAGTACTTC. Amino acids: CASSSLQETQYF.

This sequence joins TRBV2 and TRBJ2-7; TRBD1 matches 8 bases. The CDR3 has 12 amino acids. CDR1 and CDR2 (germline): SNHLY, FYNNEI. V lost 7 bases, J lost 3 bases, and 2 bases stayed unmatched. The CDR3 DNA sequence: TGTGCCAGCAAACAGGGGGTCTACGAGCAGTACTTC. The encoded protein is CASKQGVYEQYF. Full variable domain (outside the CDR3, taken from reference TRBV2 and TRBJ2-7): EPEVTQTPSHQVTQMGQEVILRCVPISNHLYFYWYRQILGQKVEFLVSFYNNEISEKSEIFDDQFSVERPDGSNFTLKIRSTKLEDSAMYFCASKQGVYEQYFGPGTRLTVT.

The J gene is TRBJ1-1, the V gene TRBV15; D is unresolved. Germline CDR1 is LNHNV and CDR2 is YYDKDF (reference sequence). The CDR3 has 13 amino acids. The V gene lost 0 bases and the J gene lost 6 bases, with 8 bases spanning the gap. CDR3 nucleotides: TGTGCCACCAGCAGAGAAATAACAGCTGAAGCTTTCTTT. Protein sequence: CATSREITAEAFF.

The rearrangement uses TRBV10-3 and TRBJ2-5; the match to TRBD1 covers 9 bases. The germline V gene encodes CDR1 ENHRY and CDR2 SYGVKD. CDR3 length: 15 residues. The junction had 9 bases not matched to a gene; V was cut back by 6 bases and J by 4 bases. CDR3 amino acids: CAISALQGAVETQYF. Written as DNA, the CDR3 is TGTGCCATCAGCGCCTTACAGGGGGCCGTAGAGACCCAGTACTTC.

This clone was seen a few times. This chain uses TRBV7-2 with TRBJ2-5; 8 nucleotides align to TRBD1. Germline V CDR1 and CDR2: SGHTA, FQGNSA. The CDR3 has 14 amino acids. Losses at the gene ends were 4 bases for V and 5 bases for J; bases not matched to a gene: 6. CDR3 amino acids: CASSSRTGRETQYF. CDR3 sequence (DNA): TGTGCCAGCAGCTCCAGGACAGGGAGGGAGACCCAGTACTTC.

This chain connects TRBV6-4 to TRBJ2-1; D is ambiguous. The CDR3 has 14 amino acids. The germline V gene encodes CDR1 MRHNA and CDR2 SNTAGT. Trimming left V 8 bases short and J 4 bases short, with 15 bases between. In nucleotides, the CDR3 is TGTGCCAGCCGCCTTGACGCCTTTTACAATGAGCAGTTCTTC. Protein product: CASRLDAFYNEQFF.

In this sample, this clone turned up a few times. DNA for the CDR3: TGTGCCTGGGCCGGGACAGGGGCCTTGAGGGCTTTCTTT. Translated: CAWAGTGALRAFF. The V call is TRBV30, the J call TRBJ1-1; 10 bases are a match to TRBD1. V shed 5 bases and J 11 bases; nucleotides not matched to a gene: 11. The CDR3 runs 13 residues. Germline lookup yields CDR1 GTSNPN and CDR2 SVGIG (reference sequence).

This clone was detected only a few times. The rearrangement joins TRBV27 to TRBJ2-2, with D perhaps matching TRBD1 (5 bases). CDR1 and CDR2 (germline): MNHEY, SMNVEV (reference sequence). The V gene lost 6 bases and the J gene lost 2 bases, with 19 bases spanning the gap. The CDR3 contains 17 residues. The CDR3 bases are TGTGCCAGCAGCTGGTTTTCCCTAGGGGAAAACACCGGGGAGCTGTTTTTT. It is translated as CASSWFSLGENTGELFF.

This clone came up a few times. The same CDR3 can be traced to other DNA sequences in this sample. The chain couples TRBV5-1 to TRBJ2-6; TRBD1 might be the D (5 bases). This CDR3 spans 15 amino acids. The germline gives CDR1 SGHRS, CDR2 YFSETQ. V lost 0 bases and J 4 bases, leaving 8 bases between the germline ends. The CDR3 nucleotides read TGCGCCAGCAGCTTGGAGGGGTACGGGGCCAACGTCCTGACTTTC. As protein: CASSLEGYGANVLTF.

This clone appeared a few times. The V gene is TRBV7-2, the J gene TRBJ2-2; no firm D call. The CDR3 is 14 amino acids. CDR1 is SGHTA, CDR2 FQGNSA, per germline. Trimming took 2 bases from V and 0 from J, leaving 4 bases between them. The CDR3 reads CASSLTANTGELFF. CDR3 bases: TGTGCCAGCAGCTTAACCGCGAACACCGGGGAGCTGTTTTTT. Looking up the rest from reference TRBV7-2 and TRBJ2-2 gives the full variable domain: GAGVSQSPSNKVTEKGKDVELRCDPISGHTALYWYRQSLGQGLEFLIYFQGNSAPDKSGLPSDRFSAERTGGSVSTLTIQRTQQEDSAVYLCASSLTANTGELFFGEGSRLTVL.

This clone occurred a few times. The CDR3 region is CASSPDRGGSYEQYF. The CDR3 region has the DNA TGTGCCAGCAGCCCGGACAGGGGAGGAAGCTACGAGCAGTACTTC. This chain connects TRBV7-9 to TRBJ2-7, with 9 bases lining up with TRBD1. CDR3 length: 15 amino acids. Losses at the gene ends were 5 bases for V and 3 bases for J; bases not matched to a gene: 8. CDR1 SEHNR and CDR2 FQNEAQ come from the germline V gene (reference sequence).

This sequence joins TRBV4-2 and TRBJ2-5; 9 bases agree with TRBD2. Germline loops: CDR1 LGHNA, CDR2 YNFKEQ. The CDR3 has 16 amino acids. V lost 2 bases to trimming and J lost 4 bases; unmatched junction nucleotides: 8. The CDR3, as DNA: TGTGCCAGCAGCCAAAACCTAGCGGGAAGGGTAGAGACCCAGTACTTC. It is translated as CASSQNLAGRVETQYF.

This clone was recorded a few times. The chain uses TRBV19 and TRBJ1-1, with D uncertain. CDR1 is LNHDA and CDR2 is SQIVND in the germline V gene (reference sequence). The CDR3 loop spans 13 amino acids. V shed 5 bases and J shed 5 bases, with 12 bases lying between them. CDR3 loop: CASSQQISTEAFF. CDR3 in DNA: TGTGCCAGTAGTCAACAGATTTCGACTGAAGCTTTCTTT.

This clone was picked up a small number of times. V gene TRBV30 combines with J gene TRBJ1-5, with D possibly being TRBD1 (6 bases). V dropped 2 bases and J dropped 8 bases, with 10 bases sitting between them. Germline loops: CDR1 GTSNPN, CDR2 SVGIG (reference sequence). CDR3 length equals 12 residues. The CDR3 loop is CAWSRGIKPQHF. The CDR3 DNA sequence: TGTGCCTGGAGTAGGGGGATAAAGCCCCAGCATTTT.

This clone appeared a few times. The CDR3 DNA reads as TGTGCCATCAGCCCGGGCAGTGAGGATACGCAGTATTTT. Its translation is CAISPGSEDTQYF. This sequence joins TRBV10-3 and TRBJ2-3; D unresolved. Deletions cut 6 bases from V and 6 bases from J, with 13 bases between. The CDR3 has 13 residues. Germline assignment: CDR1 ENHRY and CDR2 SYGVKD.

This clone was counted only a few times. This chain connects TRBV23-1 to TRBJ2-5; the match to TRBD1 covers 12 bases. TRBV23-1 is given ORF status, its function remaining uncertain. With 7 bases clipped from V and 5 bases from J, the junction kept 11 bases outside the gene matches. The CDR3 loop spans 16 amino acids. As DNA, the CDR3 is TGCGCCAGCAAAAAGGGGGACAGGGGGCGCGGGGAGACCCAGTACTTC. Its translation: CASKKGDRGRGETQYF.

DNA of the CDR3: TGTGCCAGCAGTCCCTGGGGGGAGACAGGACCGGTAGCGGAGGAGACCCAGTACTTC. This encodes CASSPWGETGPVAEETQYF. The chain employs TRBV2 and TRBJ2-5; D may be TRBD1 or TRBD2 (6 bases each). The CDR3 sequence is 19 residues long. Germline CDR1 SNHLY, CDR2 FYNNEI. V was pared by 5 bases and J by 5 bases, with 30 bases between.

The chain recombines TRBV5-4 with TRBJ1-3, with 7 bases identical to TRBD1. The CDR3 spans 15 residues. Germline V gene data show CDR1 as SGHNT and CDR2 as YYREEE (reference sequence). With 5 bases clipped from V and 4 bases from J, the junction kept 9 bases outside the gene matches. Written as DNA, the CDR3 is TGTGCCAGCAGACCCGCCGGGGACAGCGGAAACACCATATATTTT. Translation gives CASRPAGDSGNTIYF.

As for this clone: Additional DNA sequences in this sample encode the identical CDR3. The J gene is TRBJ2-5, the V gene TRBV30, with D unresolved. V shed 5 bases and J shed 1 base, with 2 bases lying between them. This CDR3 has 10 amino acids. Germline values: CDR1 GTSNPN, CDR2 SVGIG (reference sequence). The CDR3 DNA follows: TGTGCCTGGGGCCAAGAGACCCAGTACTTC. It translates to CAWGQETQYF.

V gene TRBV7-2 combines with J gene TRBJ2-3; 12 nucleotides match TRBD2. Germline V lookup: CDR1 SGHTA, CDR2 FQGNSA. The CDR3 has 17 residues. V shed 6 bases and J 3 bases; nucleotides not matched to a gene: 10. CDR3 sequence: CASSYIALAGGTDTQYF. CDR3 DNA sequence: TGTGCCAGCAGTTATATCGCGCTAGCGGGAGGGACAGATACGCAGTATTTT.

This clone has only a few counts. The rearrangement joins TRBV13 to TRBJ2-7; D assignment may be TRBD1 or TRBD2 (5 bases each). The CDR3 loop spans 15 amino acids. The V gene lost 0 bases and the J gene lost 2 bases, with 11 bases spanning the gap. The germline gives CDR1 PRHDT, CDR2 FYEKMQ (reference sequence). The CDR3 is CASSLGRRETYEQYF. The DNA for the CDR3 is TGTGCCAGCAGCTTAGGTCGCAGGGAGACCTACGAGCAGTACTTC.